The 4 T cell receptor beta chains reported below all come from one sample, sequenced in a study of cytomegalovirus exposure and HLA in healthy donors. This table comes from immunoSEQ multiplex PCR, and its TCRdb copy is limited to in-frame clones, with some not included. The table has 75,000 to 85,000 clones, about nine tenths seen once; the top ten hold about 2.2%. Sequencing input: PBMCs. Every receptor here comes from a man younger than 45 in good health and CMV-seronegative.

The rearrangement joins TRBV29-1 to TRBJ2-3, with 7 nucleotides matching TRBD1. V lost 7 bases to trimming and J lost 6 bases; unmatched junction nucleotides: 7. Germline CDR1 is SQVTM and CDR2 is ANQGSEA. This CDR3 spans 12 amino acids. The CDR3 is CSGLQGMDTQYF. The CDR3, as DNA: TGCAGCGGTTTACAGGGGATGGATACGCAGTATTTT.

V and J are TRBV11-3 and TRBJ2-2, with D perhaps matching TRBD1 (7 bases). Between the trimmed V and J ends, which lost 5 bases and 7 bases, there was a span of 17 bases. The CDR3 is 15 amino acids. Germline lookup yields CDR1 SGHNT and CDR2 YENEEA. For the CDR3, the DNA is TGTGCCAGCAGCCCAGTGACAGGGAGGCACGGGGAGCTGTTTTTT. This encodes CASSPVTGRHGELFF. The full variable domain, its missing parts supplied by reference TRBV11-3 and TRBJ2-2, is EAGVVQSPRYKIIEKKQPVAFWCNPISGHNTLYWYLQNLGQGPELLIRYENEEAVDDSQLPKDRFSAERLKGVDSTLKIQPAELGDSAVYLCASSPVTGRHGELFFGEGSRLTVL.

This chain joins TRBV9 and TRBJ2-1; TRBD2 aligns across 9 bases. The CDR3 extends over 15 amino acids. Germline V lookup: CDR1 SGDLS, CDR2 YYNGEE. Losses at the gene ends were 2 bases for V and 4 bases for J; bases not matched to a gene: 4. DNA of the CDR3: TGTGCCAGCAGCGTCGCGGGAGGGGTATACAATGAGCAGTTCTTC. Its translation: CASSVAGGVYNEQFF.

The chain joins TRBV25-1 to TRBJ2-2; TRBD2 agrees at 12 bases. There are 17 residues in the CDR3. CDR1 and CDR2 (germline): MGHDK, SYGVNS. V dropped 4 bases and J dropped 3; count of bases not matched to a gene: 6. CDR3 DNA: TGTGCCAGCAGTGGACTAGCGGGAGAAGGGTACACCGGGGAGCTGTTTTTT. As protein: CASSGLAGEGYTGELFF.